The next 24 T cell receptor beta chains were all read from a single sample in a study of cytomegalovirus exposure and HLA in healthy donors. The repertoire was sequenced with immunoSEQ multiplex PCR; TCRdb's copy has only in-frame clones and lacks some. The sample shows about 73,000 clones, 85% to 95% of them seen only once. The sequenced sample was PBMCs. The origin of the receptors is a man aged 18 to 29 in good health and CMV-seronegative.

The V gene is TRBV27, the J gene TRBJ2-7, with D possibly being TRBD2 (6 bases). The CDR3 covers 13 residues. Germline V gives CDR1 MNHEY, CDR2 SMNVEV (reference sequence). With 2 bases removed from V and 4 bases from J, the gap between germline ends came to 9 bases. CDR3 DNA: TGTGCCAGCAGTTTAGGGGGGATTTACGAGCAGTACTTC. Translation gives CASSLGGIYEQYF.

The chain joins TRBV30 to TRBJ1-5, with TRBD1 matching over 8 bases. The CDR3 extends over 14 amino acids. V was pared by 3 bases and J by 6 bases, with 7 bases of the junction left unmatched. CDR1 is GTSNPN, CDR2 SVGIG, per germline (reference sequence). The CDR3 loop is CAWSQGQGGQPQHF. In nucleotides, the CDR3 is TGTGCCTGGAGCCAAGGACAGGGAGGTCAGCCCCAGCATTTT.

The rearrangement uses TRBV7-9 and TRBJ2-5; D call uncertain. The CDR3 covers 12 residues. V lost 8 bases, J lost 3 bases, and 10 bases lay in between. Germline lookup yields CDR1 SEHNR and CDR2 FQNEAQ (reference sequence). The DNA of the CDR3 is TGTGCCAGCTTCCGCGCGGAAGAGACCCAGTACTTC. Translated, it gives CASFRAEETQYF.

The chain joins TRBV7-3 to TRBJ1-5; D gene uncertain. Trimming pared 5 bases from V and 3 bases from J, leaving 17 bases between. The length of the CDR3 is 16 residues. Germline-derived CDR1 and CDR2 are SGHTA and FQGTGA. This CDR3 reads CASSPGMSDYNQPQHF. CDR3 DNA: TGTGCCAGCAGCCCCGGTATGAGTGACTACAATCAGCCCCAGCATTTT.

This clone is a singleton in its sample. The chain couples TRBV11-2 to TRBJ1-2; 8 bases line up with TRBD1. Germline CDR1 reads SGHAT; CDR2 reads FQNNGV. The CDR3 sequence is 14 residues long. The junction had 0 bases not matched to a gene; V was cut back by 1 base and J by 2 bases. This chain's CDR3 is CASSLGTGNYGYTF. CDR3 coding DNA: TGTGCCAGCAGCTTAGGGACAGGGAACTATGGCTACACCTTC.

The chain links TRBV4-3 to TRBJ1-4; unclear D gene. Trimming left V 0 bases short and J 7 bases short, with 9 bases between. The germline V gene encodes CDR1 LGHNA and CDR2 YSLEER. CDR3 length: 14 residues. DNA of the CDR3: TGCGCCAGCAGCCAAGATGGGCGAACTGAAAAACTGTTTTTT. Translated: CASSQDGRTEKLFF.

The gene calls are TRBV7-2 and TRBJ1-2; no firm D call. CDR3 size: 15 residues. Germline V gene sequence: CDR1 SGHTA, CDR2 FQGNSA. Trimming left V 3 bases short and J 4 bases short, with 15 bases between. The CDR3 spells CASSLDVGGFYGYTF. CDR3 sequence (DNA): TGTGCCAGCAGCTTGGACGTGGGAGGGTTCTATGGCTACACCTTC.

This chain's CDR3 is CASTQSGDSYNEQFF. CDR3 DNA sequence: TGTGCCAGCACACAAAGCGGGGACTCCTACAATGAGCAGTTCTTC. The genes are TRBV19 and TRBJ2-1, with 7 bases fitting TRBD2. J lost 0 bases, V lost 9 bases, and 8 bases had no gene match. CDR3 size: 15 residues. Germline CDR1 is LNHDA and CDR2 is SQIVND (reference sequence).

CDR3 DNA: TGTGCCAGCTCACCACCGGGACTAGCGGGGGCAGGAGAGACCCAGTACTTC. Amino acid sequence: CASSPPGLAGAGETQYF. This chain links TRBV18 with TRBJ2-5; 14 positions agree with TRBD2. CDR3 length: 17 residues. From germline, CDR1 is KGHSH and CDR2 LQKENI. The J segment lost 4 bases and the V segment lost 0 bases, leaving 4 bases of the junction unmatched.

V gene TRBV27 combines with J gene TRBJ1-5; weak D call: TRBD1 (6 bases). The CDR3 has 13 amino acids. V lost 7 bases and J 5 bases, leaving 12 bases between the germline ends. Germline-derived CDR1 and CDR2 are MNHEY and SMNVEV (reference sequence). CDR3 nucleotide sequence: TGTGCCAGCAAAGCAGGGGTGGATCAGCCCCAGCATTTT. Translated, it gives CASKAGVDQPQHF.

This chain joins TRBV2 and TRBJ2-5, with 12 bases fitting TRBD2. The germline V gene has CDR1 SNHLY and CDR2 FYNNEI. Trimming took 8 bases from V and 1 from J; bases not matched to a gene: 14. CDR3 length: 18 amino acids. CDR3 amino acids: CASSALAGGGPPQETQYF. Written as DNA, the CDR3 is TGTGCCAGCTCCGCACTAGCGGGGGGAGGTCCCCCCCAAGAGACCCAGTACTTC.

The rearrangement links TRBV6-1 to TRBJ1-4; 8 nucleotides agree with TRBD1. The CDR3 has 15 residues. Per germline, CDR1 MNHNS and CDR2 SASEGT. The ends lost 7 bases at V and 8 bases at J; junction bases unmatched: 12. CDR3 bases: TGTGCCAGCATTCTACCCGGGACAGGAGGGGAAAAACTGTTTTTT. It specifies CASILPGTGGEKLFF.

The rearrangement joins TRBV5-4 to TRBJ1-1; 7 bases are a match to TRBD1. CDR1 is SGHNT, CDR2 YYREEE, per germline (reference sequence). CDR3 length: 13 amino acids. Trimming removed 6 bases from V and 8 bases from J; junction bases left unmatched: 10. CDR3 in DNA: TGTGCCAGCAAGACTAGGACAGGCGAGGAAGCTTTCTTT. Translated, it gives CASKTRTGEEAFF.

The V call is TRBV5-6, the J call TRBJ2-5; D is perhaps TRBD1 (6 bases). Per the germline V gene, CDR1 is SGHDT and CDR2 is YYEEEE. V was cut by 7 bases and J by 5 bases, with 15 bases left in between. CDR3 length equals 13 residues. CDR3 sequence: CASYQQGWETQYF. Here the CDR3 DNA reads TGTGCCAGCTACCAACAGGGTTGGGAGACCCAGTACTTC.

This rearrangement joins TRBV7-3 to TRBJ2-5, with TRBD2 identical over 12 bases. CDR1 is SGHTA, CDR2 FQGTGA, per germline. Germline trimming cut 4 bases from V and 3 bases from J; bases unmatched to any gene: 0. The CDR3 loop spans 14 amino acids. The CDR3 protein is CASSWTSGEETQYF. DNA for the CDR3: TGTGCCAGCAGCTGGACTAGCGGGGAAGAGACCCAGTACTTC.

The sample holds a few counts of this clone. The V and J genes are TRBV25-1 and TRBJ2-1, with D uncertain. Trimming shortened V by 3 bases and J by 14 bases, and 11 bases separated the two germline ends. The germline V gene encodes CDR1 MGHDK and CDR2 SYGVNS. The CDR3 spans 11 residues. CDR3 residues: CASSDSYTEFF. CDR3 bases: TGTGCCAGCAGTGATTCGTATACGGAGTTCTTC.

Only a few counts were recorded for this clone. The V gene is TRBV6-5, the J gene TRBJ2-7; TRBD1 matches 9 bases. This CDR3 has 13 residues. Germline-derived CDR1 and CDR2 are MNHEY and SVGAGI. Germline trimming cut 7 bases from V and 0 bases from J; bases unmatched to any gene: 1. The CDR3 DNA sequence: TGTGCCAGCACGGGACAGGGCTCCTACGAGCAGTACTTC. Translated, it gives CASTGQGSYEQYF.

V and J are TRBV9 and TRBJ1-2; a weak D match, TRBD1 (5 bases). The germline V gene encodes CDR1 SGDLS and CDR2 YYNGEE. The CDR3 is 16 amino acids. Trimming pared 4 bases from V and 2 bases from J, leaving 18 bases between. The CDR3, as DNA: TGTGCCAGCAGCCCGGGGACTCGGCAATTAAACTATGGCTACACCTTC. As protein: CASSPGTRQLNYGYTF. Combining the CDR3 with reference TRBV9 and TRBJ1-2 gives the whole variable domain DSGVTQTPKHLITATGQRVTLRCSPRSGDLSVYWYQQSLDQGLQFLIQYYNGEERAKGNILERFSAQQFPDLHSELNLSSLELGDSALYFCASSPGTRQLNYGYTFGSGTRLTVV.

The chain carries TRBV30 and TRBJ2-1; TRBD1 is a possible D gene (5 bases). In germline, CDR1 is GTSNPN, CDR2 SVGIG (reference sequence). Trimming left V 0 bases short and J 9 bases short, with 18 bases between. This CDR3 is 15 amino acids long. The CDR3 here is CAWSVPDWGKGEQFF. Written as DNA, the CDR3 is TGTGCCTGGAGTGTACCAGACTGGGGCAAGGGTGAGCAGTTCTTC.

The rearrangement uses TRBV6-5 and TRBJ1-2; 10 bases match TRBD1. The V and J ends lost 2 bases and 5 bases, in that order; junction bases with no gene match: 2. Germline CDR1 MNHEY, CDR2 SVGAGI. CDR3 length: 14 amino acids. Here the CDR3 DNA reads TGTGCCAGCAGTTACGTGGGACAGGGGTATGGCTACACCTTC. It codes for CASSYVGQGYGYTF.

V usage is TRBV19 and J usage is TRBJ1-3; TRBD1 might be the D (5 bases). Trimming removed 3 bases from V and 4 bases from J, with 10 bases in between. Germline lookup yields CDR1 LNHDA and CDR2 SQIVND (reference sequence). This CDR3 is built from 14 residues. The CDR3 DNA reads as TGTGCCAGTAGTATTCAGGGCGCGGGAAACACCATATATTTT. This gives the protein CASSIQGAGNTIYF.

J is TRBJ1-5 and V is TRBV2; TRBD1 matches 8 bases. Trimming removed 10 bases from V and 5 bases from J; junction bases left unmatched: 19. Germline CDR1 and CDR2: SNHLY and FYNNEI. The CDR3 is 17 amino acids. CDR3 region: CATSTGDLFESDQPQHF. The CDR3 coding sequence is TGTGCCACCTCGACAGGGGATCTTTTCGAAAGCGATCAGCCCCAGCATTTT.

The V call is TRBV13, the J call TRBJ1-3; no clear D gene. Looked up from germline, CDR1 is PRHDT and CDR2 is FYEKMQ (reference sequence). V was trimmed by 0 bases and J by 0 bases, leaving 9 bases between them. This CDR3 spans 16 amino acids. The DNA of the CDR3 is TGTGCCAGCAGCTTAGGATCACGGTACTCTGGAAACACCATATATTTT. Translated: CASSLGSRYSGNTIYF.

The chain couples TRBV14 to TRBJ2-1, with D hard to call. Trimming left V 0 bases short and J 0 bases short, with 9 bases between. This CDR3 has 16 residues. The germline CDR1 and CDR2 sequences are SGHDN and FVKESK. The CDR3 region is CASSQERIGSYNEQFF. The CDR3 DNA sequence: TGTGCCAGCAGCCAAGAGAGGATAGGCTCCTACAATGAGCAGTTCTTC.